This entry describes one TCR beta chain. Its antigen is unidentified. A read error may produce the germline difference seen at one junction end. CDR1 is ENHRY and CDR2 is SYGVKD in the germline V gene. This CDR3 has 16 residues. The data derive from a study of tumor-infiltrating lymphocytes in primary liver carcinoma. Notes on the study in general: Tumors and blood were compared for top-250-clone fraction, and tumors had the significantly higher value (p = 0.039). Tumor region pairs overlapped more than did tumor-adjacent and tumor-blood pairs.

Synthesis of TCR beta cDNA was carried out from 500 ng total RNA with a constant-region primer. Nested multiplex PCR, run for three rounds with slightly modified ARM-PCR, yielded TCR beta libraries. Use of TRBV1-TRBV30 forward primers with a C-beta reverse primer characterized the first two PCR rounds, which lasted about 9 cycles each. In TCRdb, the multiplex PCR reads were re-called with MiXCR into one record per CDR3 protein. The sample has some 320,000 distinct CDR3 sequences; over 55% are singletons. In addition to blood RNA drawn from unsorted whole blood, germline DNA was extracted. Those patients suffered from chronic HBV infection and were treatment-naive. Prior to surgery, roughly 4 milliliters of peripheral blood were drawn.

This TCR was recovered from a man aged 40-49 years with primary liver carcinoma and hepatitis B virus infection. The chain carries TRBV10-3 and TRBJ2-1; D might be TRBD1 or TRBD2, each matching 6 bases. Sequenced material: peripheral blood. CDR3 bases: TGTGCCACCAGTGATCTGGAGGGGGGCTCCTACAATGAGCAGTTCTTC. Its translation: CATSDLEGGSYNEQFF.